This is a list of T cell receptor beta chains from one sample in a study of response to subunit inactivated influenza vaccine. In TCRdb, the RT-PCR reads were re-called with MiXCR into one record per CDR3 protein. The repertoire consists of fewer than 250,000 distinct CDR3 sequences, with 14% occurring once and the leading ten covering 20% to 30%. Sample: CD8+ T cells sorted from PBMCs, taken more than 4 days after vaccination. Source of these receptors: a man between 50 and 59 years old who received an inactivated influenza vaccine. The CDR3 runs from the conserved cysteine through the conserved F or W. The order of the fields is V gene, CDR3 length, J gene, clone size, D gene, CDR3 protein, CDR3 DNA. A D gene is named only where the DNA matches it firmly. Rows may omit the clone size; those that give it use once, few, many or a size class.

>TRBV15|14|TRBJ1-1|NA|NA
CATSRVGAITEAFF
TGTGCCACCAGCAGAGTGGGGGCTATCACTGAAGCTTTCTTT
>TRBV10-3|14|TRBJ2-1|few|TRBD1
CAISARDRANEQFF
TGTGCCATCAGTGCCCGGGACAGGGCAAATGAGCAGTTCTTC
>TRBV5-1|11|TRBJ1-1|many|NA
CASSLGVEAFF
TGCGCCAGCAGCTTGGGGGTTGAAGCTTTCTTT
>TRBV10-3|15|TRBJ2-3|NA|NA
CAISASTSYTDTQYF
TGTGCCATCAGTGCGTCTACCTCTTACACAGATACGCAGTATTTT
>TRBV27|12|TRBJ2-7|NA|NA
CASGNWGNEQYF
TGTGCCAGCGGAAATTGGGGGAACGAGCAGTACTTC
>TRBV6-1|13|TRBJ2-3|few|NA
CASRPQDTDTQYF
TGTGCCAGCAGGCCCCAGGACACAGATACGCAGTATTTT
>TRBV6-1|15|TRBJ1-6|NA|NA
CASSPGFSYNSPLHF
TGTGCCAGCAGTCCGGGGTTTTCCTATAATTCACCCCTCCACTTT
>TRBV6-2/TRBV6-3|17|TRBJ1-2|NA|TRBD1
CASRIHTGTAGPYGYTF
TGTGCCAGCAGAATACATACCGGGACAGCGGGACCATATGGCTACACCTTC
>TRBV10-3|13|TRBJ1-2|NA|TRBD1
CAIRDDRGPGYTF
TGTGCCATCAGGGACGACAGGGGGCCTGGCTACACCTTC
>TRBV30|11|TRBJ2-7|NA|NA
CAWSLGGEQYF
TGTGCCTGGAGCCTAGGGGGAGAGCAGTACTTC
>TRBV5-6|12|TRBJ2-7|NA|NA
CASSLGAWEQYF
TGTGCCAGCAGCTTGGGGGCGTGGGAGCAGTACTTC
>TRBV5-1|14|TRBJ2-7|many|TRBD1
CASSPGQGSYEQYF
TGTGCCAGCAGCCCGGGACAGGGCTCCTACGAGCAGTACTTC
>TRBV29-1|13|TRBJ1-1|few|NA
CSVEPQGQVEAFF
TGCAGCGTTGAACCACAGGGTCAAGTTGAAGCTTTCTTT
>TRBV2|15|TRBJ2-7|NA|NA
CASREDRSNLYEQYF
TGTGCCAGCAGAGAGGACAGATCAAACCTTTACGAGCAGTACTTC
>TRBV7-9|15|TRBJ1-2|few|TRBD1
CASSLAVRGYYGYTF
TGTGCCAGCAGCTTAGCGGTCAGGGGGTACTATGGCTACACCTTC